These T cell receptor beta chains were read from a single sample in a study of CD8 T cell repertoires and HIV-1 epitope variants. Only in-frame clones appear in the TCRdb table, and some are missing; sequencing was by immunoSEQ multiplex PCR. The sample lists about 5,500 clones; around two thirds were seen once. Their target antigens are unknown. Specimen: cultured CD8+ T cells derived from PBMCs. All receptors come from a male donor with HIV. CDR3s include the opening cysteine and the closing phenylalanine or tryptophan. D genes are given only for firm matches. Some rows have no size entry. The others give once, few or many, or a class for an expanded clone.

d_call,j_call,clone_size,v_call,cdr3_nt,cdr3_aa
NA,TRBJ2-1,NA,TRBV4-1,TGCGCCAGCAGACTAGGGACATACTCCTACAATGAGCAGTTCTTC,CASRLGTYSYNEQFF
TRBD1,TRBJ2-7,NA,TRBV5-1,TGCGCCAGCAGCTTCGGACAGGGGTTGTACGAGCAGTACTTC,CASSFGQGLYEQYF
TRBD2,TRBJ2-5,NA,TRBV9,TGTGCCAGCAGCGGCCGGGACTATGAGCGGCAGACCCAGTACTTC,CASSGRDYERQTQYF
TRBD1,TRBJ2-1,NA,TRBV10-1,TGCGCCAGCAGCTCGGGACAGGGTTACAATGAGCAGTTCTTC,CASSSGQGYNEQFF
NA,TRBJ1-5,few,TRBV20-1,TGCAGTGCTACACCGAATCAGCCCCAGCATTTT,CSATPNQPQHF
TRBD1,TRBJ1-5,few,TRBV15,TGTGCCACCAGCGGGACAGGGGGCAATCAGCCCCAGCATTTT,CATSGTGGNQPQHF
TRBD2,TRBJ2-3,once,TRBV28,TGTGCCAGCAGTGATAGCGGGAATACAGATACGCAGTATTTT,CASSDSGNTDTQYF
TRBD2,TRBJ2-1,NA,TRBV6-5,TGTGCCAGCAGTTACTCGGCTAGCGGGAGCGGCAATGAGCAGTTCTTC,CASSYSASGSGNEQFF
NA,TRBJ1-5,once,TRBV28,TGTGCCAGCAGTTCCTATCAGCCCCAGCATTTT,CASSSYQPQHF
NA,TRBJ2-3,NA,TRBV5-1,TGCGCCAGCAGCTTGGTAGGGGAGGCAGATACGCAGTATTTT,CASSLVGEADTQYF
NA,TRBJ2-2,NA,TRBV7-6,TGTGCCAGCAGTAGATACGAGGGCACCGGGGAGCTGTTTTTT,CASSRYEGTGELFF
NA,TRBJ1-1,NA,TRBV4-1,TGCGCCAGCAGCCAAGGTGGGGCCACTGAAGCTTTCTTT,CASSQGGATEAFF
NA,TRBJ2-2,few,TRBV7-9,TGTGCCAGCGAGGAGGGAATCAACACCGGGGAGCTGTTTTTT,CASEEGINTGELFF
TRBD2,TRBJ2-3,NA,TRBV9,TGTGCCAGCAGCCCTCCAGGGACTCCGGGGGGTCAAGATACGCAGTATTTT,CASSPPGTPGGQDTQYF
NA,TRBJ1-1,few,TRBV25-1,TGTGCCAGCAGTGAATGGACGGCGAACACTGAAGCTTTCTTT,CASSEWTANTEAFF
NA,TRBJ2-5,NA,TRBV28,TGTGCCAGCAGTTGGGGGATGGAGACCCAGTACTTC,CASSWGMETQYF
NA,TRBJ2-1,NA,TRBV18,TGTGCCAGCTCACCAGGGGCCCCTAGCTCCTACAATGAGCAGTTCTTC,CASSPGAPSSYNEQFF
NA,TRBJ1-5,once,TRBV10-3,TGTGCCATCAGTGGAGGCAACAATCAGCCCCAGCATTTT,CAISGGNNQPQHF
TRBD1,TRBJ1-2,NA,TRBV6-1,TGTGCCAGCAGTCCCCCGGGACAGGGGGTTGAGGGCTACACCTTC,CASSPPGQGVEGYTF
NA,TRBJ2-1,once,TRBV6-1,TGTGCCAGCAGTGACTACCATCCTGCGGGTCACAATGAGCAGTTCTTC,CASSDYHPAGHNEQFF
NA,TRBJ2-1,NA,TRBV4-1,TGCGCCAGCAGCCAAGACTTTCCGACCGAAAGAATTTACAATGAGCAGTTCTTC,CASSQDFPTERIYNEQFF
NA,TRBJ2-7,NA,TRBV5-6,TGTGCCAGCAGCAGGACGGAAGCCTACGAGCAGTACTTC,CASSRTEAYEQYF
NA,TRBJ2-2,NA,TRBV6-5,TGTGCCAGCAGTCTGGGTGGCGGGGAGCTGTTTTTT,CASSLGGGELFF
TRBD2,TRBJ2-7,few,TRBV11-3,TGTGCCAGCTCTCTAGCGGGAACCTACGAGCAGTACTTC,CASSLAGTYEQYF
NA,TRBJ2-3,NA,TRBV27,TGTGCCAGCAGAGACCGGTTGGATACGCAGTATTTT,CASRDRLDTQYF
TRBD2,TRBJ2-2,NA,TRBV27,TGTGCCAGCAGTCCTCGACTAGCGGTGTTCACCGGGGAGCTGTTTTTT,CASSPRLAVFTGELFF
TRBD2,TRBJ2-3,NA,TRBV7-2,TGTGCCAGCCGAGGGGTCGGGACTACCGGATCAACGCAGTATTTT,CASRGVGTTGSTQYF
TRBD1,TRBJ2-6,once,TRBV28,TGTGCCAGCAGTCTCAACCGGGACAGGGGGAGCTCTGGGGCCAACGTCCTGACTTTC,CASSLNRDRGSSGANVLTF
NA,TRBJ1-6,NA,TRBV30,TGTGCCTGGAGTAGAGGGCAGGACAATTCACCCCTCCACTTT,CAWSRGQDNSPLHF
NA,TRBJ1-1,NA,TRBV15,TGTGCCACCAGCCTGGGACTGAGGACTGAAGCTTTCTTT,CATSLGLRTEAFF
NA,TRBJ2-6,NA,TRBV7-9,TGTGCCAGCAGCTCAGCCTCTGGGGCCAACGTCCTGACTTTC,CASSSASGANVLTF
TRBD2,TRBJ2-2,NA,TRBV29-1,TGCAGCGGGCTAGCGGCGAACACCGGGGAGCTGTTTTTT,CSGLAANTGELFF
TRBD2,TRBJ2-2,NA,TRBV27,TGTGCCAGCAGTTCCGCCCGACTAGCGGGATTGACCGGGGAGCTGTTTTTT,CASSSARLAGLTGELFF
NA,TRBJ1-1,NA,TRBV6-5,TGTGCCAGCAGCTGGGGTAGTTTTAACACTGAAGCTTTCTTT,CASSWGSFNTEAFF